The 20 T cell receptor beta chains in this list originate from one sample, sequenced in a study of cytomegalovirus exposure and HLA in healthy donors. PCR employed 60 Vbeta and 13 Jbeta primers. Data came from immunoSEQ multiplex PCR; TCRdb stores just in-frame clones and leaves some out. The data contain 150,000 to 200,000 clones, 65% to 80% of them singletons. The sequenced sample was PBMCs. Every receptor here comes from a woman aged 30 to 39 in good health and CMV-seropositive.

This clone was detected a few times. The CDR3 coding sequence is TGTGCCAGCAGTTGGGGCCCGCGGGGGAGGAGCGGGTCCCGTCGGGTCGAGCAGTACTTC. Its protein product is CASSWGPRGRSGSRRVEQYF. The chain couples TRBV27 to TRBJ2-7, with TRBD2 matching over 7 bases. With V trimmed by 4 bases and J by 6 bases, 27 bases remained unmatched. The CDR3 sequence is 20 residues long. In germline, CDR1 is MNHEY, CDR2 SMNVEV (reference sequence).

CDR3 loop: CASSQMGQLNEKLFF. CDR3 bases: TGCGCCAGCAGCCAAATGGGACAGCTGAATGAAAAACTGTTTTTT. The rearrangement joins TRBV4-3 to TRBJ1-4; 7 bases match TRBD1. CDR1 and CDR2 (germline): LGHNA, YSLEER. The CDR3 runs 15 residues. The trim removed 2 bases at V and 5 bases at J, leaving 5 bases unmatched.

The chain uses TRBV7-9 and TRBJ2-5, with 15 nucleotides matching TRBD2. Germline CDR1 SEHNR, CDR2 FQNEAQ (reference sequence). This CDR3 region has 16 residues. V was pared by 4 bases and J by 4 bases, with 4 bases of the junction left unmatched. The CDR3, as DNA: TGTGCCAGCAGCTCCGGGACTAGCGGGGGGAGAGAGACCCAGTACTTC. Residues: CASSSGTSGGRETQYF.

The rearrangement joins TRBV25-1 to TRBJ2-7, with D perhaps TRBD2 (5 bases). CDR1 and CDR2 (germline): MGHDK, SYGVNS. V lost 8 bases, J lost 3 bases, and 8 bases lay in between. CDR3 length equals 11 residues. The CDR3 nucleotides read TGTGCCAGCGGCCGGGACTACGAGCAGTACTTC. This sequence encodes CASGRDYEQYF.

The V gene is TRBV4-3, the J gene TRBJ2-5; 8 bases line up with TRBD1. Matching the DNA end better, TRBJ2-7 makes the J call doubtful. Germline assignment: CDR1 LGHNA and CDR2 YSLEER. The CDR3 runs to 18 residues. The CDR3 loop is CASSQGPLGQGANYEQYF. CDR3 DNA: TGCGCCAGCAGCCAAGGACCCCTAGGACAGGGAGCCAACTACGAGCAGTACTTC.

The chain employs TRBV7-8 and TRBJ2-6; D may be TRBD1 (6 bases). Germline lookup yields CDR1 SGHVS and CDR2 FQNEAQ. The CDR3 is 20 amino acids. With 3 bases removed from V and 2 bases from J, the gap between germline ends came to 23 bases. The CDR3 DNA reads as TGTGCCAGCAGCTTCACCCTGGTGGGCAGGGGATCCACTGGGGCCAACGTCCTGACTTTC. Translated, it gives CASSFTLVGRGSTGANVLTF.

The rearrangement links TRBV18 to TRBJ2-7; TRBD2 matches at 9 bases. The CDR3 runs to 15 residues. Germline V gene sequence: CDR1 KGHSH, CDR2 LQKENI. V trimming: 3 bases; J trimming: 2 bases; junction bases outside the gene matches: 5. CDR3 sequence reads: CASSPIGGGAYEQYF. CDR3 DNA sequence: TGTGCCAGCTCACCCATCGGCGGGGGGGCCTACGAGCAGTACTTC.

The J gene is TRBJ2-1, the V gene TRBV28, with TRBD2 matching 15 bases. CDR3 length equals 18 residues. Germline CDR1 and CDR2: MDHEN and SYDVKM. J gave up 1 base and V 5 bases, and 6 bases lay outside the gene matches. CDR3 in amino acids: CASSPGTSGGFSYNEQFF. The CDR3, as DNA: TGTGCCAGCAGTCCCGGGACTAGCGGGGGGTTTTCCTACAATGAGCAGTTCTTC.

This chain joins TRBV7-9 and TRBJ2-7; D is possibly TRBD2 (6 bases). V lost 3 bases, J lost 6 bases, and 12 bases lay in between. Germline V CDR1 and CDR2: SEHNR, FQNEAQ (reference sequence). There are 13 residues in the CDR3. The CDR3 DNA reads TGTGCCAGCAGCTTGGGGGGAAGGGGCGAGCAGTACTTC. Translating it yields CASSLGGRGEQYF.

The gene calls are TRBV28 and TRBJ1-1; 7 nucleotides align to TRBD1. Germline assignment: CDR1 MDHEN and CDR2 SYDVKM. V shed 2 bases and J 3 bases; nucleotides not matched to a gene: 9. The CDR3 covers 16 residues. The CDR3 region is CASSLPFDRVYTEAFF. In DNA, the CDR3 is TGTGCCAGCAGTTTACCCTTTGACAGGGTGTACACTGAAGCTTTCTTT. The variable domain in full, with the rest retrieved from reference TRBV28 and TRBJ1-1, is DVKVTQSSRYLVKRTGEKVFLECVQDMDHENMFWYRQDPGLGLRLIYFSYDVKMKEKGDIPEGYSVSREKKERFSLILESASTNQTSMYLCASSLPFDRVYTEAFFGQGTRLTVV.

This clone was detected only a few times. V is TRBV6-6 and J is TRBJ1-2, with 8 bases aligning to TRBD1. This CDR3 comprises 13 residues. Germline V gives CDR1 MNHNY, CDR2 SVGAGI (reference sequence). V lost 4 bases to trimming and J lost 6 bases; unmatched junction nucleotides: 4. Here the CDR3 DNA reads TGTGCCAGCAGTTTATACAGGGGGAATGGCTACACCTTC. Amino acid sequence: CASSLYRGNGYTF.

V usage is TRBV7-2 and J usage is TRBJ1-5; a possible D gene is TRBD1 (5 bases). The CDR3 is made up of 12 amino acids. Germline V gene sequence: CDR1 SGHTA, CDR2 FQGNSA. Trimming cost V 5 bases and J 6 bases, with 8 bases left between them. This CDR3 reads CASSRRGQPQHF. CDR3 sequence (DNA): TGTGCCAGCAGCCGGAGGGGTCAGCCCCAGCATTTT.

The gene calls are TRBV15 and TRBJ2-1; D uncertain. V dropped 8 bases and J dropped 3 bases, with 5 bases sitting between them. CDR1 is LNHNV and CDR2 is YYDKDF in the germline V gene (reference sequence). CDR3 length: 11 amino acids. The CDR3 here is CATQFYNEQFF. As DNA, the CDR3 is TGTGCCACCCAGTTCTACAATGAGCAGTTCTTC.

This clone was counted only a few times. The gene calls are TRBV5-4 and TRBJ1-4; TRBD1 aligns across 9 bases. The CDR3 totals 15 residues. Trimming at V came to 3 bases and at J to 6 bases, leaving 6 bases not matched to a gene. Germline CDR1 is SGHNT and CDR2 is YYREEE (reference sequence). CDR3 region: CASSSTGGFDEKLFF. DNA of the CDR3: TGTGCCAGCAGCTCGACAGGGGGATTTGATGAAAAACTGTTTTTT.

This clone was observed a few times. This chain links TRBV4-3 with TRBJ2-7; perhaps TRBD2 as D (6 bases). Germline V gives CDR1 LGHNA, CDR2 YSLEER. The V gene lost 4 bases and the J gene lost 5 bases, with 12 bases spanning the gap. This CDR3 has 13 amino acids. CDR3 amino acids: CASSRAEGNEQYF. The CDR3 DNA sequence: TGCGCCAGCAGCCGAGCGGAGGGAAACGAGCAGTACTTC.

This clone was recorded once. This sequence joins TRBV7-6 and TRBJ1-3, with D unresolved. Germline-derived CDR1 and CDR2 are SGHVS and FNYEAQ. This CDR3 spans 13 amino acids. V lost 5 bases and J 4 bases, leaving 9 bases between the germline ends. CDR3 sequence reads: CASSLTQGNTIYF. Written as DNA, the CDR3 is TGTGCCAGCAGCCTCACCCAGGGAAACACCATATATTTT.

This clone appeared a few times. The gene calls are TRBV28 and TRBJ2-3, with 9 bases identical to TRBD1. This CDR3 spans 15 amino acids. V lost 4 bases to trimming and J lost 5 bases; unmatched junction nucleotides: 7. Germline V CDR1 and CDR2: MDHEN, SYDVKM. This chain's CDR3 is CASSSRGQGGDTQYF. CDR3 DNA sequence: TGTGCCAGCAGTTCCCGGGGACAGGGCGGAGATACGCAGTATTTT.

This chain connects TRBV7-2 to TRBJ1-2, with TRBD1 matching over 9 bases. V was clipped by 2 bases and J by 5 bases; unmatched bases: 6. CDR3 length equals 15 residues. Germline V lookup: CDR1 SGHTA, CDR2 FQGNSA. The CDR3 here is CASSLLGQGGYGYTF. The CDR3 region has the DNA TGTGCCAGCAGCTTATTGGGACAGGGCGGATATGGCTACACCTTC.

This clone has more than one count but fewer than ten. CDR3 region: CASSWGQGGTGELFF. Written as DNA, the CDR3 is TGTGCCAGCAGCTGGGGACAGGGGGGCACCGGGGAGCTGTTTTTT. The rearrangement joins TRBV5-8 to TRBJ2-2; TRBD1 matches 11 bases. V gave up 3 bases and J gave up 4 bases; unmatched junction bases: 2. This CDR3 is 15 amino acids long. Germline V gene sequence: CDR1 SGHTS, CDR2 YDEGEE.

The chain combines TRBV9 with TRBJ2-4, with a tentative D call TRBD1 (7 bases). In germline, CDR1 is SGDLS, CDR2 YYNGEE. The V gene lost 0 bases and the J gene lost 6 bases, with 10 bases spanning the gap. This CDR3 contains 14 residues. CDR3 amino acids: CASSVAGGRNIQYF. DNA for the CDR3: TGTGCCAGCAGCGTAGCAGGGGGGAGAAACATTCAGTACTTC.